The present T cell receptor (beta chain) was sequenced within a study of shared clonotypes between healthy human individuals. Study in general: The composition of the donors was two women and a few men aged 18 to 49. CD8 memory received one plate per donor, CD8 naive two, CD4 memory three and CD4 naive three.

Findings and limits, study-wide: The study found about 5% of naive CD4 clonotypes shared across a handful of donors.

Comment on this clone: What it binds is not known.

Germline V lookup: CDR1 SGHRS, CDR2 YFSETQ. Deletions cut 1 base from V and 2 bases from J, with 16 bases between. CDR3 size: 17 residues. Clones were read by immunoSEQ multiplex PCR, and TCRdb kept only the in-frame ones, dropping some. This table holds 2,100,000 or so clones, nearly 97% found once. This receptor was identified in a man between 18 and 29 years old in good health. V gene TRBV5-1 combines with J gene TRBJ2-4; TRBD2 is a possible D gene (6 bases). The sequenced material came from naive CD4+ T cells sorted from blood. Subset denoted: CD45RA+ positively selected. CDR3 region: CASSLPLQEGTKNIQYF. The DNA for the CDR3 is TGCGCCAGCAGCTTGCCTCTGCAGGAGGGAACCAAAAACATTCAGTACTTC.